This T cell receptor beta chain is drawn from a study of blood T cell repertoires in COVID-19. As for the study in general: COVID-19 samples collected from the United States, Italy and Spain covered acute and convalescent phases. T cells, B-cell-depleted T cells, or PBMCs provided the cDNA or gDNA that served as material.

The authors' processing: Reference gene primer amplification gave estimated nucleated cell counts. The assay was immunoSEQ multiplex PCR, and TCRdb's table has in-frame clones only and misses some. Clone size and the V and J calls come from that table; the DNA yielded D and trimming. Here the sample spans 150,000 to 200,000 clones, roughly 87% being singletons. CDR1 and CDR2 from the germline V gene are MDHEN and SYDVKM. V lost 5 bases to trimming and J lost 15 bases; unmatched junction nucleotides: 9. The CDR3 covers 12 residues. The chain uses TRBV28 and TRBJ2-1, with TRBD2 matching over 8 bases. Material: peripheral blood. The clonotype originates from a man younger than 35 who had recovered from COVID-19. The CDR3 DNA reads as TGTGCCAGCAGTCCTCCGGGACTAGGTCCGTTCTTC. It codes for CASSPPGLGPFF.